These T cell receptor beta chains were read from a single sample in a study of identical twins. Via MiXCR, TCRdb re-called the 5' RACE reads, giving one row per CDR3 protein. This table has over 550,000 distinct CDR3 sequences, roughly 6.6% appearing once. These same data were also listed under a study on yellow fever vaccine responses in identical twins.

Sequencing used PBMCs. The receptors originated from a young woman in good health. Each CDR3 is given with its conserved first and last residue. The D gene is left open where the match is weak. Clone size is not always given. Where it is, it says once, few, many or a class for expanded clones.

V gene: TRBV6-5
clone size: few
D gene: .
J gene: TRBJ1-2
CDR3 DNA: TGTGCCAGCAGTTACTCGATCGGAGGGGCGCCCCTAAACTATGGCTACACCTTC
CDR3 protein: CASSYSIGGAPLNYGYTF

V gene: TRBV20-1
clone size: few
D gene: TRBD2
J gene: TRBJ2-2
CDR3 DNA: TGCAGTGCTAGAGCCGCCCCTCATAGCGGGAGCCGGAACACCGGGGAGCTGTTTTTT
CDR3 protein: CSARAAPHSGSRNTGELFF

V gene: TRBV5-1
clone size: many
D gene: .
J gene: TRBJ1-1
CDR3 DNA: TGCGCCAGCAGCCAGGGGACATCAAACACTGAAGCTTTCTTT
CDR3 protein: CASSQGTSNTEAFF

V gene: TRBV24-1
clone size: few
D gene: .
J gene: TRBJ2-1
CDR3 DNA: TGTGCCACCAGTGACTCCCTTACTTTAAATGAGCAGTTCTTC
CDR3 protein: CATSDSLTLNEQFF

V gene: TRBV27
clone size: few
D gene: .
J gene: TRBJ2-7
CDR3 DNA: TGTGCCAGCAGTTCCCCTGGTGAGCGGGAGTACTTC
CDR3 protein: CASSSPGEREYF

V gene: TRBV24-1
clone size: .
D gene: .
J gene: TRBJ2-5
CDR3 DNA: TGTGCCACCAGTGATTCGCCGCAAGAGACCCAGTACTTC
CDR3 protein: CATSDSPQETQYF

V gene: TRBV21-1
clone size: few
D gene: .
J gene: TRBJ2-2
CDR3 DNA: TGTGCCAGCAGCACCGACGACAGGGGTCGTTATGTAAGCACCGGGGAGCTGTTTTTT
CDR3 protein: CASSTDDRGRYVSTGELFF

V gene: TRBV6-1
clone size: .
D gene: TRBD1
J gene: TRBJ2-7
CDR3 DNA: TGTGCCAGCAGATCCGACAGGGGCCGATCCTACGAGCAGTACTTC
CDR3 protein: CASRSDRGRSYEQYF

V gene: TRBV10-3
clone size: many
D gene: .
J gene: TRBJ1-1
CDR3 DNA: TGTGCCATCAGTGGTGACAGTAACACTGAAGCTTTCTTT
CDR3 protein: CAISGDSNTEAFF

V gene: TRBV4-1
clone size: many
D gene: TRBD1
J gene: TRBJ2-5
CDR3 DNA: TGCGCCAGCAGCCAAGACCTACAGGACAGGCAAGAGACCCAGTACTTC
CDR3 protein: CASSQDLQDRQETQYF

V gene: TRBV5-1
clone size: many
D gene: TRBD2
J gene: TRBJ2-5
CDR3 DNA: TGCGCCAGCAGCACCGTAGCGGGAGAAGTTGAGACCCAGTACTTC
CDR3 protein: CASSTVAGEVETQYF

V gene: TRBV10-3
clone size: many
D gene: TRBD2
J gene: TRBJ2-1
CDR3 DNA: TGTGCCATCTCCCGAGGGCGCGCTAGCGGGATATTCAACTACAATGAGCAGTTCTTC
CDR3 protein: CAISRGRASGIFNYNEQFF

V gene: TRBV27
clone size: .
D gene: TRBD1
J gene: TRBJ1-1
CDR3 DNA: TGTGCCAGCAGAAAACAGGGGATTAACACTGAAGCTTTCTTT
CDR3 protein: CASRKQGINTEAFF

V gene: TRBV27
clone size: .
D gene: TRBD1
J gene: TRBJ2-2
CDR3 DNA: TGTGCCAGCAGTTCCCTCCGGGACAGCTCGAACACCGGGGAGCTGTTTTTT
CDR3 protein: CASSSLRDSSNTGELFF

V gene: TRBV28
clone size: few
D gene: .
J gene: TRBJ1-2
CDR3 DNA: TGTGCCAGCAGTTTTGGGGGAGCAGACCCCTATGGCTACACCTTC
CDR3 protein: CASSFGGADPYGYTF

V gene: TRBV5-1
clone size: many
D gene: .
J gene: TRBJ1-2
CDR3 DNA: TGCGCCAGCAGCTTGACGGTCGCCGACTATGGCTACACCTTC
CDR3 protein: CASSLTVADYGYTF

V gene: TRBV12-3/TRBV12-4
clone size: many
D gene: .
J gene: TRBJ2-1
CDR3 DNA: TGTGCCAGCAGCCGACAGCGTTCAAGCTCCTACAATGAGCAGTTCTTC
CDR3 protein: CASSRQRSSSYNEQFF

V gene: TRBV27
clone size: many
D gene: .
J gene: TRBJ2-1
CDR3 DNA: TGTGCCGCGGGCCGAGGGGGTAATGAGCAGTTCTTC
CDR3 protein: CAAGRGGNEQFF

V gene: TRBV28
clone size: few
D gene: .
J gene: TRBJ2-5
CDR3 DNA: TGTGCCAGCAGCCCGAGTTTATATTCTGGGACCCAGTACTTC
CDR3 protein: CASSPSLYSGTQYF

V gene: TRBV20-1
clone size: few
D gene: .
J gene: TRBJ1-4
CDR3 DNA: TGCTGTGCTAGAGATAAATCGTACTGGGGGAATGAAAAACTGTTTTTT
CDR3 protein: CCARDKSYWGNEKLFF

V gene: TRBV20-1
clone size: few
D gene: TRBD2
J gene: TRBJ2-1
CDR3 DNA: TGCAGTGCCCAGACTAGCGGGGGGGCCTATGAGCAGTTCTTC
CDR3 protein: CSAQTSGGAYEQFF

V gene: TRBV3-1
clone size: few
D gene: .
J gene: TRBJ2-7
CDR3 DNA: TGTGCCAGCAGCCAAATGCGGGACTCCTACGAGCAGTACTTC
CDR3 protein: CASSQMRDSYEQYF

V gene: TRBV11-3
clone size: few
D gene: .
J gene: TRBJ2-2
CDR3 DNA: TGTGCCAGCAGCTTAGTTCCCGCGAGTATCGGCGGGGAGCTGTTTTTT
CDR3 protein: CASSLVPASIGGELFF

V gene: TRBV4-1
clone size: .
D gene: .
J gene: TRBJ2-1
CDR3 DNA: TGCGCCAGCAGCCAAGAAGGTCCGGGTGAGCAGTTCTTC
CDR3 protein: CASSQEGPGEQFF